The clone carrying this TCR beta chain has more than one count but fewer than ten. Per the original methods: From reference gene primer amplification, estimates of nucleated cell counts were derived. Measured with immunoSEQ multiplex PCR; TCRdb has only the in-frame clones, and not every one. V and J calls plus clone size are reproduced from that table; the DNA served to infer D and trimming. The sample records approximately 120,000 clones, about 80% being singletons. This sample stems from a study of blood T cell repertoires in COVID-19. Whole-study context: Whether acute or convalescent, the COVID-19 samples came from the United States, Italy and Spain.

V shed 3 bases and J 8 bases; nucleotides not matched to a gene: 11. The CDR3 covers 16 residues. The germline CDR1 and CDR2 sequences are KGHDR and SFDVKD. Sequenced input: peripheral blood. The receptor's source is a woman in her forties or fifties with acute or convalescent COVID-19. The V and J genes are TRBV24-1 and TRBJ1-4, with 7 bases fitting TRBD1. The CDR3 region is CATSDPGQEPCEKLFF. The CDR3 coding sequence is TGTGCCACCAGTGATCCCGGACAGGAGCCCTGCGAAAAACTGTTTTTT.